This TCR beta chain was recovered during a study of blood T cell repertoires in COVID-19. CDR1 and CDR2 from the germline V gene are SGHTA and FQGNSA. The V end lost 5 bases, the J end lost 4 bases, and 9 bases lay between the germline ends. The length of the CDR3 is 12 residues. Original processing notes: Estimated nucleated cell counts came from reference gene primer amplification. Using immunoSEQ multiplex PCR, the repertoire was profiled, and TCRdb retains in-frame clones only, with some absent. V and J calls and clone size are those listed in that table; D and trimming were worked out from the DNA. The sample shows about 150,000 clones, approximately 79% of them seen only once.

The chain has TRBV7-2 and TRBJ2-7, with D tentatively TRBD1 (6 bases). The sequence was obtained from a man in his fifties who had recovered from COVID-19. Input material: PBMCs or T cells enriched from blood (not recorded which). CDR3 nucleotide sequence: TGTGCCAGCAGCGTCAGGGGATACGAGCAGTACTTC. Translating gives CASSVRGYEQYF.